The 26 T cell receptor beta chains listed next were all sequenced from one sample in a study of early T cells in non-severe SARS-CoV-2 infection. TCRdb reprocessed the 5' RACE reads via MiXCR and lists one record per CDR3 protein. The sample includes some 83,000 distinct CDR3 sequences, more than 9% of them seen just once. Specimen: whole blood, collected at baseline. Receptors were obtained from an adult who was a healthcare worker with PCR-confirmed SARS-CoV-2 infection or an uninfected control (not recorded which).

The V gene is TRBV28, the J gene TRBJ2-1; D might be TRBD1 (5 bases). Germline CDR1 is MDHEN and CDR2 is SYDVKM. CDR3 length equals 13 residues. V dropped 5 bases and J dropped 6 bases, with 11 bases sitting between them. The CDR3 protein is CASSPQGINEQFF. CDR3 bases: TGTGCCAGCAGTCCTCAGGGCATCAATGAGCAGTTCTTC.

The table lists this clonotype with a few counts. The chain joins TRBV30 to TRBJ2-3; a possible D gene is TRBD2 (6 bases). Deletions cut 3 bases from V and 1 base from J, with 11 bases between. CDR3 length equals 14 residues. The germline V gene has CDR1 GTSNPN and CDR2 SVGIG (reference sequence). DNA of the CDR3: TGTGCCTGGAGACGGGGGTACGGCACAGATACGCAGTATTTT. The encoded protein is CAWRRGYGTDTQYF.

To note about this clonotype: The germline gene is not matched at one end of the junction; a read error may be the cause. The chain is built from TRBV27 and TRBJ2-1, with TRBD2 identical over 11 bases. Germline CDR1 reads MNHEY; CDR2 reads SMNVEV (reference sequence). CDR3 length: 16 residues. In DNA form, the CDR3 reads TGTGCCAGCAGTCCCCCCGGACTAGCGGGCCATCGCGAGCAGCTCTTC. As protein: CASSPPGLAGHREQLF.

This clonotype was found a few times. The V gene is TRBV5-1, the J gene TRBJ1-2; maybe TRBD1 (5 bases). V was pared by 1 base and J by 6 bases, with 13 bases between. The length of the CDR3 is 14 residues. The V gene's germline CDR1 is SGHRS and CDR2 YFSETQ. The CDR3: CASSLRPGTDGYTF. CDR3 DNA: TGCGCCAGCAGCTTGAGGCCCGGGACGGATGGCTACACCTTC.

The chain couples TRBV15 to TRBJ2-7, with D possibly matching TRBD1 (6 bases). The CDR3 contains 16 residues. Germline V gene lookup returns CDR1 LNHNV and CDR2 YYDKDF (reference sequence). V was trimmed by 0 bases and J by 1 base, leaving 13 bases between them. For the CDR3, the DNA is TGTGCCACCAGCAGAGATCCCCCTGACAGGTCCTACGAGCAGTACTTC. This gives the protein CATSRDPPDRSYEQYF.

The chain employs TRBV27 and TRBJ2-7, with D tentatively TRBD2 (6 bases). Trimming cost V 5 bases and J 4 bases, with 18 bases left between them. The CDR3 spans 15 residues. Germline loops: CDR1 MNHEY, CDR2 SMNVEV (reference sequence). The CDR3 DNA reads TGTGCCAGCAGTCGTACCTGGGGGGACGGTTACGAGCAGTACTTC. It encodes CASSRTWGDGYEQYF.

The rearrangement links TRBV5-1 to TRBJ2-3; 9 bases align to TRBD1. CDR3 length: 15 amino acids. The V gene's germline CDR1 is SGHRS and CDR2 YFSETQ. With V trimmed by 3 bases and J by 8 bases, 10 bases remained unmatched. The CDR3 DNA follows: TGCGCCAGCAGCTCGGGACAGGGAAGGGTTGGTACGCAGTATTTT. Translation: CASSSGQGRVGTQYF. Together with reference TRBV5-1 and TRBJ2-3, the CDR3 gives the full variable domain: KAGVTQTPRYLIKTRGQQVTLSCSPISGHRSVSWYQQTPGQGLQFLFEYFSETQRNKGNFPGRFSGRQFSNSRSEMNVSTLELGDSALYLCASSSGQGRVGTQYFGPGTRLTVL.

The V and J genes are TRBV2 and TRBJ1-3; D uncertain. The V end was cut by 6 bases, the J end by 8 bases, with 20 bases between. The CDR3 consists of 15 residues. Germline-derived CDR1 and CDR2 are SNHLY and FYNNEI. In DNA form, the CDR3 reads TGTGCCAGCAGGGACCCCGGATCCTCGTTTGACACCATATATTTT. Its translation: CASRDPGSSFDTIYF.

The V call is TRBV12-3 or TRBV12-4, the J call TRBJ2-2; TRBD2 agrees at 12 bases. This CDR3 contains 18 residues. The V and J ends lost 2 bases and 3 bases, in that order; junction bases with no gene match: 7. DNA of the CDR3: TGTGCCAGCAGTTTATCTAGCGGGAGGGAATACCACACCGGGGAGCTGTTTTTT. This encodes CASSLSSGREYHTGELFF.

V is TRBV29-1 and J is TRBJ2-7; D uncertain. Looked up from germline, CDR1 is SQVTM and CDR2 is ANQGSEA. Trimming took off 7 bases at V and 6 bases at J, with 13 bases between the two ends. The CDR3 totals 11 residues. CDR3 residues: CSALAGIEQYF. CDR3 coding DNA: TGCAGCGCCTTGGCAGGCATCGAGCAGTACTTC.

This clonotype has just a few counts. This rearrangement joins TRBV20-1 to TRBJ2-3; 11 nucleotides agree with TRBD2. The CDR3 is 17 amino acids. CDR1 and CDR2 (germline): DFQATT, SNEGSKA (reference sequence). Trimming cost V 6 bases and J 0 bases; bases outside gene matches: 11. This chain's CDR3 is CSAAGGTSGTSTDTQYF. Here the CDR3 DNA reads TGCAGTGCCGCCGGGGGGACTAGCGGAACTAGCACAGATACGCAGTATTTT.

This chain joins TRBV28 and TRBJ2-7; 10 bases align to TRBD1. The CDR3 length is 16 residues. Germline CDR1 MDHEN, CDR2 SYDVKM. V shed 5 bases and J 5 bases; nucleotides not matched to a gene: 12. This CDR3 is CASSAAPGQGSNEQYF. The CDR3 DNA sequence: TGTGCCAGCAGTGCCGCCCCGGGACAGGGGTCGAACGAGCAGTACTTC.

The chain carries TRBV29-1 and TRBJ2-5, with D perhaps matching TRBD1 or TRBD2 (6 bases each). Trimming stripped 4 bases from V and 2 bases from J, with 14 bases between. The CDR3 is 14 residues long. Germline CDR1 SQVTM, CDR2 ANQGSEA. CDR3 amino acids: CSVASGGRQETQYF. In DNA form, the CDR3 reads TGCAGCGTTGCCAGTGGGGGGCGGCAAGAGACCCAGTACTTC.

This chain connects TRBV5-4 to TRBJ1-1; D gene uncertain. Per the germline V gene, CDR1 is SGHNT and CDR2 is YYREEE (reference sequence). The CDR3 runs to 13 residues. Trimming shortened V by 3 bases and J by 0 bases, and 6 bases separated the two germline ends. In nucleotides, the CDR3 is TGTGCCAGCAGCTGGGAATTGAACACTGAAGCTTTCTTT. Amino acids: CASSWELNTEAFF.

This clonotype was counted between two and nine times. This chain joins TRBV7-2 and TRBJ1-6; 9 bases fit TRBD1. The length of the CDR3 is 18 residues. V lost 0 bases and J lost 6; bases outside the gene matches: 9. CDR1 SGHTA and CDR2 FQGNSA come from the germline V gene. As DNA, the CDR3 is TGTGCCAGCAGCTTAGCCCCTTGGACAGGGGACCGTAATTCACCCCTCCACTTT. It translates to CASSLAPWTGDRNSPLHF.

This clonotype was counted ten times or more. The chain couples TRBV19 to TRBJ1-5; TRBD1 matches at 7 bases. Germline trimming cut 1 base from V and 3 bases from J; bases unmatched to any gene: 3. Germline V gene lookup returns CDR1 LNHDA and CDR2 SQIVND (reference sequence). The CDR3 contains 15 residues. The CDR3 DNA sequence: TGTGCCAGTAGTATAGGGGGACAGTTCAATCAGCCCCAGCATTTT. Translating gives CASSIGGQFNQPQHF.

This clonotype was detected a few times. The gene calls are TRBV4-2 and TRBJ1-5; D is ambiguous. The CDR3 runs 19 residues. CDR1 is LGHNA, CDR2 YNFKEQ, per germline. The V and J ends lost 0 bases and 7 bases respectively, with 25 bases between them. CDR3 in amino acids: CASSQDLTPPGREGQPQHF. For the CDR3, the DNA is TGTGCCAGCAGCCAAGATTTAACCCCCCCGGGAAGGGAGGGCCAGCCCCAGCATTTT.

This rearrangement joins TRBV5-5 to TRBJ2-3; D is undetermined. Deletions cut 0 bases from V and 2 bases from J, with 13 bases between. Germline loops: CDR1 SGHKS, CDR2 YYEKEE (reference sequence). The CDR3 spans 16 residues. This chain's CDR3 is CASSLVQPSTTDTQYF. CDR3 coding DNA: TGTGCCAGCAGCTTGGTCCAGCCATCTACCACAGATACGCAGTATTTT.

This clonotype was counted many times. The chain has TRBV9 and TRBJ2-3, with 7 bases matching TRBD1. The germline CDR1 and CDR2 sequences are SGDLS and YYNGEE. The CDR3 is 18 residues long. Trimming took 0 bases from V and 5 from J; bases not matched to a gene: 15. CDR3 protein: CASSVGDLRGRVLDTQYF. CDR3 DNA sequence: TGTGCCAGCAGCGTAGGTGACCTGAGGGGGCGCGTTTTAGATACGCAGTATTTT.

The table lists this clonotype with many counts. The gene calls are TRBV9 and TRBJ2-7, with D hard to call. This CDR3 is built from 13 residues. V dropped 4 bases and J dropped 3 bases, with 11 bases sitting between them. Germline assignment: CDR1 SGDLS and CDR2 YYNGEE. The CDR3: CASSTKGNYEQYF. The CDR3, as DNA: TGTGCCAGCAGCACCAAGGGCAACTACGAGCAGTACTTC.

This clonotype has more than one count but fewer than ten. The chain links TRBV14 to TRBJ2-3; 7 bases are shared with TRBD2. The CDR3 length is 14 residues. V was clipped by 9 bases and J by 2 bases; unmatched bases: 8. Germline assignment: CDR1 SGHDN and CDR2 FVKESK. CDR3 nucleotide sequence: TGTGCCAGTCGACGGGGACTACCCACAGATACGCAGTATTTT. Protein product: CASRRGLPTDTQYF.

This clonotype was seen a few times. This rearrangement joins TRBV5-6 to TRBJ2-1; D uncertain. The CDR3 sequence is 14 residues long. Germline V CDR1 and CDR2: SGHDT, YYEEEE. V was trimmed by 1 base and J by 4 bases, leaving 9 bases between them. In DNA form, the CDR3 reads TGTGCCAGCAGCTTGTTCACGGAATACAATGAGCAGTTCTTC. Its translation is CASSLFTEYNEQFF.

At least ten counts were recorded for this clonotype. The gene calls are TRBV20-1 and TRBJ2-5; TRBD1 aligns across 7 bases. The CDR3 loop spans 13 amino acids. V lost 6 bases and J lost 7; bases outside the gene matches: 11. Per germline, CDR1 DFQATT and CDR2 SNEGSKA (reference sequence). Written as DNA, the CDR3 is TGCAGTGCAGAGAAGACAGGGACCAGGACCCAGTACTTC. It encodes CSAEKTGTRTQYF.

The chain carries TRBV10-3 and TRBJ2-1; no reliable D call. Between the trimmed V and J ends, which lost 10 bases and 9 bases, there was a span of 13 bases. Germline values: CDR1 ENHRY, CDR2 SYGVKD. This CDR3 has 11 residues. CDR3 loop: CANGDGGEQFF. DNA of the CDR3: TGTGCCAATGGGGATGGCGGTGAGCAGTTCTTC.

Ten or more counts support this clonotype. V is TRBV7-3 and J is TRBJ2-1; no reliable D call. CDR1 and CDR2 (germline): SGHTA, FQGTGA. V gave up 3 bases and J gave up 9 bases, with 12 bases separating them. This CDR3 has 13 amino acids. This CDR3 reads CASSLDPSGEQFF. The CDR3 DNA is TGTGCCAGCAGCTTGGACCCATCTGGTGAGCAGTTCTTC.

This clonotype was counted at least ten times. This sequence joins TRBV7-9 and TRBJ2-5, with D maybe TRBD2 (6 bases). The CDR3 runs to 15 residues. V lost 3 bases to trimming and J lost 1 base, with 12 bases between them. Per germline, CDR1 SEHNR and CDR2 FQNEAQ (reference sequence). The CDR3 DNA reads as TGTGCCAGCAGCTTTCTTCGGGAGCGCCAAGAGACCCAGTACTTC. Its translation is CASSFLRERQETQYF.